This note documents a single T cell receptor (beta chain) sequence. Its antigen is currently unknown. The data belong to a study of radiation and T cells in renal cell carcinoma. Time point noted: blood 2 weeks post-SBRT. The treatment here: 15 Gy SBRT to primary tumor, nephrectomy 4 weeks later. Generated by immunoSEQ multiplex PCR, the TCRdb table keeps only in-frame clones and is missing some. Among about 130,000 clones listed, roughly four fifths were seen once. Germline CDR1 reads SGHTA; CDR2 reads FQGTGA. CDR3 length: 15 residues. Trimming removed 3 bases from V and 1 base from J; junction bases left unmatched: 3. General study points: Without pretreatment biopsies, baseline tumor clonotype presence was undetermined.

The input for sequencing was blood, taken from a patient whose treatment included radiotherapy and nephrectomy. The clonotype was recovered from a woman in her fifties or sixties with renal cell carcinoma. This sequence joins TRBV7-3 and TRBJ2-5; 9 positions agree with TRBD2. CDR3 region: CASSLGGGAQETQYF. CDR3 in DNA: TGTGCCAGCAGCTTGGGCGGGGGGGCCCAAGAGACCCAGTACTTC.